This TCR beta chain was obtained from a study of OX40 agonist ivuxolimab in advanced cancers. Study overall: The study gave patients intravenous ivuxolimab at 0.01 to 10 mg/kg every 2 weeks. Study findings and constraints: Nonresponders included some who also had low normalized T-cell clonal expansion. At 0.1 to 3.0 mg/kg and by week 6, clonal expansion occurred in CD4+ and CD8+ blood T cells.

To note about this clone: Its antigen is as yet unknown.

CDR1 is MDHEN and CDR2 is SYDVKM in the germline V gene. J lost 4 bases, V lost 3 bases, and 1 base had no gene match. There are 15 residues in the CDR3. Method: immunoSEQ multiplex PCR; TCRdb's copy keeps in-frame clones and lacks some. The sample yields about 73,000 clones, over 75% seen once. Sequencing used CD4+ or CD8+ T cells sorted from blood, obtained in a trial of the OX40 agonist ivuxolimab. The sequence was obtained from an adult with an advanced solid tumor such as melanoma, head and neck, liver or kidney cancer. This chain joins TRBV28 and TRBJ2-5; TRBD2 agrees at 14 bases. The CDR3 sequence is CASSFGTSGRETQYF. The CDR3 region has the DNA TGTGCCAGCAGTTTTGGGACTAGCGGGAGAGAGACCCAGTACTTC.